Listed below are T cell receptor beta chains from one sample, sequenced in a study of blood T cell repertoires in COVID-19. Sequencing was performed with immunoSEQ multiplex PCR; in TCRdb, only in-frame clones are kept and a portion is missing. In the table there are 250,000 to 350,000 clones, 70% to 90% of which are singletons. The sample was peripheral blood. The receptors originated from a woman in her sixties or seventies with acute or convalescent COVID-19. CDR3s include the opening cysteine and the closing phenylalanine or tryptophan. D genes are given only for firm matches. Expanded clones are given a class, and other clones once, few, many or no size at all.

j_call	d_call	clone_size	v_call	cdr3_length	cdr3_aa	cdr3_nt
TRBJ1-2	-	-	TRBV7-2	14	CASSPGDNNYGYTF	TGTGCCAGCAGCCCCGGGGACAATAACTATGGCTACACCTTC
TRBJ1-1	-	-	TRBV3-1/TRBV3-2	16	CASSQGVGHRNTEAFF	TGTGCCAGCAGCCAAGGGGTGGGACACCGGAACACTGAAGCTTTCTTT
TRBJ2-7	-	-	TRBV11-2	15	CASSLDLGDSYEQYF	TGTGCCAGCAGCTTAGACCTCGGGGACTCCTACGAGCAGTACTTC
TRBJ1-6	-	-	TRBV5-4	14	CASSSGLANSPLHF	TGTGCCAGCAGCTCGGGACTGGCCAATTCACCCCTCCACTTT
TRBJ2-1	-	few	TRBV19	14	CASTGFFGDNEQFF	TGTGCCAGTACGGGGTTTTTCGGAGACAATGAGCAGTTCTTC
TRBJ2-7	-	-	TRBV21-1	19	CASSKNHPERDPCRYEQYF	TGTGCCAGCAGCAAAAACCACCCGGAGAGGGATCCCTGTCGGTACGAGCAGTACTTC
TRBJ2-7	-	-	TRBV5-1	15	CASSFGPDRTYEQYF	TGCGCCAGCAGCTTCGGGCCGGACAGAACCTACGAGCAGTACTTC
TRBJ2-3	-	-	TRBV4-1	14	CASRYIWPTDTQYF	TGCGCCAGCAGATATATTTGGCCCACAGATACGCAGTATTTT
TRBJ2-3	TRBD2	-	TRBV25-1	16	CASSEGARGASDTQYF	TGTGCCAGCAGTGAGGGGGCGCGGGGGGCGTCCGATACGCAGTATTTT
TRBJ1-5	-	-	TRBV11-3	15	CASSPGLGSNQPQHF	TGTGCCAGCAGCCCGGGGTTGGGTAGCAATCAGCCCCAGCATTTT
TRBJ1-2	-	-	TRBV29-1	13	CSVVADGSYGYTF	TGCAGCGTTGTGGCCGATGGTTCCTATGGCTACACCTTC
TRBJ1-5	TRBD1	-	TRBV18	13	CASSATGGQPQHF	TGTGCCAGCTCAGCGACAGGGGGGCAGCCCCAGCATTTT
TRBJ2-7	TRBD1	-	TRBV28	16	CASSFWRRQGGYEQYF	TGTGCCAGCAGTTTCTGGAGACGACAGGGTGGTTACGAGCAGTACTTC
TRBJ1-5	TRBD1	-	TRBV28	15	CASSPHGQGHQPQHF	TGTGCCAGCAGTCCCCACGGACAGGGGCATCAGCCCCAGCATTTT
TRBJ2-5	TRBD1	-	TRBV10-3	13	CAISGGQQETQYF	TGTGCCATCAGTGGGGGACAGCAAGAGACCCAGTACTTC
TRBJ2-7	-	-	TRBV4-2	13	CASSQDREYEQYF	TGTGCCAGCAGCCAAGATAGGGAGTACGAGCAGTACTTC
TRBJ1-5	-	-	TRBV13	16	CASSLREEGRNQPQHF	TGTGCCAGCAGCTTAAGGGAAGAGGGGAGGAATCAGCCCCAGCATTTT
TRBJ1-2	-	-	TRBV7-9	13	CASSFGHDYGYTF	TGTGCCAGCAGCTTCGGACATGACTATGGCTACACCTTC
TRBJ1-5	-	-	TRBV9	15	CASSVGLGAAQPQHF	TGTGCCAGCAGCGTCGGCCTCGGAGCAGCCCAGCCCCAGCATTTT
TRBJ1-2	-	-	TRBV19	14	CASESAASNYGYTF	TGTGCCAGTGAGTCCGCGGCCTCTAACTATGGCTACACCTTC
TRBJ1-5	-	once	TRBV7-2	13	CASSPGIRQPQHF	TGTGCCAGCAGCCCGGGTATTCGTCAGCCCCAGCATTTT
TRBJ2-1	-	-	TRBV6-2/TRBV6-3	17	CASSFGPQWRSYNEQFF	TGTGCCAGCAGTTTCGGTCCTCAGTGGAGGTCCTACAATGAGCAGTTCTTC
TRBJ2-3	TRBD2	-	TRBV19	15	CASTPRAGGLQTQYF	TGTGCCAGTACCCCCCGAGCGGGGGGTCTTCAAACGCAGTATTTT
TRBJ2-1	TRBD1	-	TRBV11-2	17	CASSQGRDRGSYNEQFF	TGTGCCAGCAGCCAGGGCCGGGACAGGGGATCCTACAATGAGCAGTTCTTC
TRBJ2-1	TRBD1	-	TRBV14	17	CASSQGKTGASYNEQFF	TGTGCCAGCAGCCAAGGGAAAACAGGGGCATCCTACAATGAGCAGTTCTTC
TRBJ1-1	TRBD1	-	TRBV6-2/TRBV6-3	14	CASSYTGGGTEAFF	TGTGCCAGCAGTTACACAGGGGGTGGGACTGAAGCTTTCTTT
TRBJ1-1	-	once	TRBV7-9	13	CASSLGANTEAFF	TGTGCCAGCAGCTTAGGGGCGAACACTGAAGCTTTCTTT
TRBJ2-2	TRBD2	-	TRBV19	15	CASSATGGASGELFF	TGTGCCAGTAGTGCGACCGGGGGGGCAAGCGGGGAGCTGTTTTTT
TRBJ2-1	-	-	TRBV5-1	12	CASSSETGTQFF	TGCGCCAGCAGCTCCGAGACTGGAACGCAGTTCTTC
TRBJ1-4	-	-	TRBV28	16	CASKRSGATTNEKLFF	TGTGCCAGCAAGAGGAGTGGGGCCACAACTAATGAAAAACTGTTTTTT
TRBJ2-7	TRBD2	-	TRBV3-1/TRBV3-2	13	CASSQLAGGGQYF	TGTGCCAGCAGTCAACTAGCGGGAGGGGGGCAGTACTTC
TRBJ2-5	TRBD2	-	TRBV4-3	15	CASSQVWAGGQTQYF	TGCGCCAGCAGCCAAGTCTGGGCGGGGGGCCAGACCCAGTACTTC
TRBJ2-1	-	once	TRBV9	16	CASSVGVGTEGHEQFF	TGTGCCAGCAGCGTAGGAGTGGGGACTGAAGGTCATGAGCAGTTCTTC
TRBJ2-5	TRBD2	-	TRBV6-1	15	CASSESLAGAETQYF	TGTGCCAGCAGTGAATCCCTAGCGGGGGCGGAGACCCAGTACTTC
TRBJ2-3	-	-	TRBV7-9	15	CASSLVPGLADTQYF	TGTGCCAGCAGCTTAGTCCCGGGACTGGCGGATACGCAGTATTTT
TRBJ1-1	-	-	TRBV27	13	CASSLSRNTEAFF	TGTGCCAGCAGTTTATCCAGGAACACTGAAGCTTTCTTT
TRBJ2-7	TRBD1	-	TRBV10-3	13	CAASGTGVHEQYF	TGTGCCGCCTCCGGGACAGGGGTCCACGAGCAGTACTTC
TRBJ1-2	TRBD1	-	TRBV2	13	CASNRQGYYGYTF	TGTGCCAGCAATAGACAGGGATACTATGGCTACACCTTC
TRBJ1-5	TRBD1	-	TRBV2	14	CASSWGQGGQPQHF	TGTGCCAGCAGCTGGGGGCAGGGGGGTCAGCCCCAGCATTTT
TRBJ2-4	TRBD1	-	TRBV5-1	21	CASSLSLPGQGGQLSKNIQYF	TGCGCCAGCAGCTTATCGTTACCTGGACAGGGTGGGCAATTGAGCAAAAACATTCAGTACTTC
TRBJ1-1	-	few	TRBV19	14	CASSMVGGNTEAFF	TGTGCCAGTAGTATGGTGGGGGGGAACACTGAAGCTTTCTTT
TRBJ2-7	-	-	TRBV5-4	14	CASSIGQNSYEQYF	TGTGCCAGCAGCATCGGACAGAACTCCTACGAGCAGTACTTC
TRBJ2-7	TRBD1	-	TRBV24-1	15	CATSDPGTGGYEQYF	TGTGCCACCAGTGATCCAGGAACAGGGGGGTACGAGCAGTACTTC
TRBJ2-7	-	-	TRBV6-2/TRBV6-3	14	CASSYHSPAYEQYF	TGTGCCAGCAGTTACCACAGCCCAGCCTACGAGCAGTACTTC
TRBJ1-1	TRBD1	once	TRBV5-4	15	CASSLKTGGYTEAFF	TGTGCCAGCAGCTTGAAGACAGGGGGGTACACTGAAGCTTTCTTT
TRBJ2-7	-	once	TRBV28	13	CASSFYRAYEQYF	TGTGCCAGCAGTTTCTACAGGGCCTACGAGCAGTACTTC
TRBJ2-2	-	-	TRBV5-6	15	CASSLPGLRTGELFF	TGTGCCAGCAGCCTCCCGGGTCTTCGGACCGGGGAGCTGTTTTTT
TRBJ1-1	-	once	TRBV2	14	CASSVAEANTEAFF	TGTGCCAGCAGTGTCGCGGAGGCGAACACTGAAGCTTTCTTT
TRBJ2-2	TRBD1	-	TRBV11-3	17	CASSSRWGQPGTGELFF	TGTGCCAGCAGCTCAAGATGGGGACAGCCGGGGACCGGGGAGCTGTTTTTT
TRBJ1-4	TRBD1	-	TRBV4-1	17	CASSQDGTGDGYEKLFF	TGCGCCAGCAGCCAAGATGGGACAGGGGACGGCTATGAAAAACTGTTTTTT
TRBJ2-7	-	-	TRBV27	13	CASRPLQIYEQYF	TGTGCCAGCAGACCCTTACAGATTTACGAGCAGTACTTC
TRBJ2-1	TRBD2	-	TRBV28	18	CASSLELAVFRSYNEQFF	TGTGCCAGCAGTTTAGAACTAGCGGTATTTCGGTCCTACAATGAGCAGTTCTTC
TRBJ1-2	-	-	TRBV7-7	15	CASSLKQRSNYGYTF	TGTGCTAGCAGCTTAAAGCAGAGGAGTAACTATGGCTACACCTTC